A single sample gave rise to the 28 T cell receptor beta chains below, sequenced in a study of tumor and adjacent non-tumor tissue in lung cancer. No cell sorting was done before RNA was extracted from the tissue. TCRbeta libraries were built with three rounds of nested PCR, modified from ARM-PCR. TCRdb re-called the multiplex PCR reads with MiXCR, one entry per CDR3 protein. The repertoire includes approximately 79,000 distinct CDR3 sequences, over 55% of them detected once, and about a tenth sits in the top ten. The sample comprised lung tumor tissue. These receptors all stem from a woman in her 40s with non-small cell lung cancer.

For this clonotype: This sequence may be a read error, since a much larger clone differs from it by one base. The chain employs TRBV28 and TRBJ2-7; 10 nucleotides align to TRBD2. J lost 7 bases, V lost 10 bases, and 13 bases had no gene match. The CDR3 runs 14 residues. Germline CDR1 is MDHEN and CDR2 is SYDVKM. The CDR3 region is CATMGAGGPEEQYF. DNA of the CDR3: TGTGCCACCATGGGAGCGGGAGGGCCGGAAGAGCAGTACTTC. Full variable domain (missing parts from reference TRBV28 and TRBJ2-7): DVKVTQSSRYLVKRTGEKVFLECVQDMDHENMFWYRQDPGLGLRLIYFSYDVKMKEKGDIPEGYSVSREKKERFSLILESASTNQTSMYLCATMGAGGPEEQYFGPGTRLTVT.

This clonotype has a count of ten or more. This chain joins TRBV28 and TRBJ2-5, with 12 bases aligning to TRBD1. V trimming: 7 bases; J trimming: 3 bases; junction bases outside the gene matches: 6. The CDR3 extends over 15 amino acids. Germline V gene sequence: CDR1 MDHEN, CDR2 SYDVKM. The CDR3 region has the DNA TGTGCCAGCACCTCAGGGACAGGGGGCAAAGAGACCCAGTACTTC. Translating gives CASTSGTGGKETQYF.

Details on this clonotype: An end of the junction differs from the germline gene, which may be a read error. The chain recombines TRBV11-2 with TRBJ1-1; no clear D. The germline V gene encodes CDR1 SGHAT and CDR2 FQNNGV. This CDR3 spans 12 amino acids. The CDR3 loop is CANNNSGFEAFF. The CDR3 region has the DNA TGTGCCAACAACAATTCGGGGTTTGAAGCTTTCTTC.

On this clonotype: A much larger clone lies a single base off, so this may be a read error. V usage is TRBV5-1 and J usage is TRBJ2-5; 8 bases map to TRBD1. The CDR3 has 23 residues. CDR1 and CDR2 (germline): SGHRS, YFSETQ. V was pared by 5 bases and J by 9 bases, with 39 bases of the junction left unmatched. This CDR3 is CASRRFPRTPDRDTGAGGEAQYF. The CDR3 DNA reads as TGCGCCAGCAGAAGATTCCCAAGGACCCCCGACCGAGATACTGGTGCAGGGGGCGAGGCCCAGTACTTC.

This clonotype was counted only a few times. This chain joins TRBV20-1 and TRBJ2-3; possibly TRBD2 for D (7 bases). The ends were cut back, 1 base at V and 2 bases at J, with 13 bases in the middle. The CDR3 totals 15 residues. Germline CDR1 is DFQATT and CDR2 is SNEGSKA (reference sequence). CDR3: CSARGGGRNTDTQYF. The DNA for the CDR3 is TGCAGTGCTAGAGGGGGGGGGCGAAACACAGATACGCAGTATTTT.

This clonotype was observed once. This chain uses TRBV11-3 with TRBJ2-3, with D perhaps being TRBD1 or TRBD2 (7 bases each). The CDR3 covers 16 residues. Germline values: CDR1 SGHNT, CDR2 YENEEA. Trimming took off 5 bases at V and 5 bases at J, with 20 bases between the two ends. CDR3 nucleotides: TGTGCCAGCAGCCGGGGGACAGCGGGAACAGGAGATACGCAGTATTTT. It codes for CASSRGTAGTGDTQYF.

The chain joins TRBV7-9 to TRBJ2-2; D not certain. The germline V gene encodes CDR1 SEHNR and CDR2 FQNEAQ (reference sequence). V was shortened by 7 bases and J by 1 base, with 10 bases between the two germline ends. There are 14 residues in the CDR3. The CDR3 here is CASNSNMNTGELFF. In DNA, the CDR3 is TGTGCCAGCAACTCCAACATGAACACCGGGGAGCTGTTTTTT.

Comments on this clonotype: At one of its ends the junction is not consistent with the germline gene, which may arise from a read error. V and J are TRBV11-2 and TRBJ1-4, with D tentatively TRBD1 (5 bases). This CDR3 is 13 amino acids long. CDR1 is SGHAT, CDR2 FQNNGV, per germline. CDR3 loop: CASSLGDLGTPGF. The CDR3 bases are TGTGCCAGCAGCTTGGGGGACCTAGGGACGCCCGGCTTT.

Note on this clonotype: It is likely a read error, because the conserved phenylalanine at the end of the CDR3 is missing. The DNA is left out, because the CDR3 cannot be placed on it with certainty; the CDR3 is given as TCRdb lists it. This sequence joins TRBV11-2 and TRBJ2-5; the table assigns TRBD1, which was not confirmed against the DNA. The CDR3 spans 15 residues, counting both ends. Germline V gene lookup returns CDR1 SGHAT and CDR2 FQNNGV. CDR3 residues: CASSLDLASGGTEYL.

In the case of this clonotype: The CDR3 ends on some other residue instead of the conserved phenylalanine or tryptophan, so this is likely a read error. The rearrangement joins TRBV11-2 to TRBJ2-2, with 7 bases aligning to TRBD2. The CDR3 is made up of 15 amino acids. Germline V CDR1 and CDR2: SGHAT, FQNNGV. In DNA form, the CDR3 reads TGTGCCAGCAGCCCCGACGGGGGGAACACTGGGGAGCTGTTTTAT. Translating it yields CASSPDGGNTGELFY.

In DNA form, the CDR3 reads TGTGCCAGCAGAGCCCAATCCCTCCACAAGCAGTACTTC. As protein: CASRAQSLHKQYF. The chain is built from TRBV28 and TRBJ2-7; D remains unclear. This CDR3 is built from 13 residues. The V end lost 6 bases, the J end lost 8 bases, and 17 bases lay between the germline ends. Germline V gene data show CDR1 as MDHEN and CDR2 as SYDVKM.

A word on this clonotype: A read error may be the cause here, since a much bigger clone is one base away. The chain recombines TRBV7-8 with TRBJ2-7, with 10 bases fitting TRBD1. From germline, CDR1 is SGHVS and CDR2 FQNEAQ. The CDR3 extends over 14 amino acids. Trimming at V came to 5 bases and at J to 6 bases, leaving 7 bases not matched to a gene. The CDR3 loop reads CASSGDRGVGEQYF. DNA of the CDR3: TGTGCCAGCAGCGGGGACAGGGGAGTCGGCGAGCAGTACTTC.

Comments on this clonotype: Sequence at one end of the junction differs from germline and may be a read error. This chain connects TRBV6-2 or TRBV6-3 to TRBJ2-2; D perhaps matches TRBD2 (6 bases). The length of the CDR3 is 16 residues. CDR1 and CDR2 from the germline V gene are MNHEY and SVGEGT. CDR3 sequence: CTSFQVGGPNTGELFF. CDR3 coding DNA: TGTACCAGCTTCCAGGTGGGAGGTCCGAACACCGGGGAGCTGTTTTTT.

Notes on this clonotype: The final CDR3 position lacks the conserved phenylalanine or tryptophan, pointing to a likely read error. The V gene is TRBV29-1, the J gene TRBJ2-7; TRBD2 matches at 8 bases. The CDR3 runs 13 residues. Germline CDR1 reads SQVTM; CDR2 reads ANQGSEA. The V gene end was trimmed by 4 bases and the J gene end by 5 bases; junction bases not matched to a gene: 7. CDR3 sequence reads: CSVAGGGRDEQYL. As DNA, the CDR3 is TGCAGCGTTGCAGGCGGGGGGAGAGACGAGCAGTACTTA.

The V call is TRBV4-2, the J call TRBJ1-4; no clear D gene. Germline V CDR1 and CDR2: LGHNA, YNFKEQ. The CDR3 has 12 residues. V gave up 9 bases and J gave up 8 bases, with 13 bases separating them. As DNA, the CDR3 is TGTGCCAGTAGCGCATTCCAGGAAAAACTGTTTTTT. Its translation is CASSAFQEKLFF.

Turning to this clonotype: At one of its ends the junction is not consistent with the germline gene, which may arise from a read error. The chain combines TRBV5-6 with TRBJ2-3; D remains unclear. Germline V CDR1 and CDR2: SGHDT, YYEEEE. The CDR3 contains 15 residues. The CDR3 nucleotides are TGTGCCAGTAGCTTGGGTATCCTTACCACAGATACGCACTATTTT. Residues: CASSLGILTTDTHYF.

The chain joins TRBV11-2 to TRBJ2-5; TRBD2 aligns across 8 bases. CDR3 length: 18 residues. The V segment lost 1 base and the J segment 3 bases; nucleotides outside the gene matches: 13. The germline V gene has CDR1 SGHAT and CDR2 FQNNGV. The CDR3 sequence is CASSLVRHGLAPEETQYF. The CDR3 DNA sequence: TGTGCCAGCAGCTTAGTTAGGCATGGACTAGCACCGGAAGAGACCCAGTACTTC.

On this clonotype itself: Compared with germline, one end of the junction differs, possibly owing to a read error. The CDR3 spells CASSSNGVAGTDTQYF. CDR3 nucleotide sequence: TGTGCCAGCAGCTCGAACGGGGTGGCGGGCACAGATACACAGTATTTT. V gene TRBV11-1 combines with J gene TRBJ2-3; TRBD2 is a possible D gene (5 bases). The CDR3 extends over 16 amino acids. Germline CDR1 and CDR2: SGHAT and FQDESV (reference sequence).

The chain couples TRBV11-2 to TRBJ2-1, with D perhaps matching TRBD1 or TRBD2 (5 bases each). This CDR3 is 15 amino acids long. V was clipped by 0 bases and J by 9 bases, with 15 bases between them. Germline V gene data show CDR1 as SGHAT and CDR2 as FQNNGV. In DNA form, the CDR3 reads TGTGCCAGCAGCTTAGATCTCAACGGGGCGATTGAGCAGTTCTTC. It specifies CASSLDLNGAIEQFF.

Note on this clonotype: A much larger clone differs from this one at a single base, so this may be a read error. The chain couples TRBV24-1 to TRBJ2-2; D unresolved. CDR3 length equals 15 residues. Germline CDR1 and CDR2: KGHDR and SFDVKD. Here the CDR3 reads CATSDFRTLTWELFF. CDR3 nucleotides: TGTGCCACCAGTGATTTCCGGACCCTCACCTGGGAGCTGTTTTTT.

A note on this clonotype: The junction and the germline gene differ at one end; a read error may be behind it. The J gene is TRBJ2-1, the V gene TRBV5-5; D is undetermined. The CDR3 consists of 13 residues. Germline CDR1 and CDR2: SGHKS and YYEKEE (reference sequence). This CDR3 reads CARSTADGNEQFF. In nucleotides, the CDR3 is TGCGCCCGCAGCACCGCAGACGGCAATGAGCAGTTCTTC.

Concerning this clonotype: The conserved closing phenylalanine or tryptophan is absent in this CDR3, likely reflecting a read error. The chain carries TRBV12-3 or TRBV12-4 and TRBJ2-5; D gene ambiguous. The CDR3 sequence is 14 residues long. The CDR3, as DNA: TGTGCCAGCAGTTTAGAAGGAATTCAAGAGATCCAGTACTCC. As protein: CASSLEGIQEIQYS.

V usage is TRBV2 and J usage is TRBJ1-1; unclear D gene. Germline loops: CDR1 SNHLY, CDR2 FYNNEI. The CDR3 runs 12 residues. V lost 0 bases to trimming and J lost 10 bases, with 9 bases between them. The CDR3 loop is CASSEALRGAFF. The CDR3 DNA reads TGTGCCAGCAGTGAAGCGCTTCGAGGAGCTTTCTTT.

In the case of this clonotype: The junction shows a germline mismatch at one end, possibly a read error. V and J are TRBV11-2 and TRBJ2-7; TRBD1 matches at 9 bases. The CDR3 extends over 16 amino acids. Germline assignment: CDR1 SGHAT and CDR2 FQNNGV. CDR3 in DNA: TGTGCCAGCATCCCAAAGACAGGGGGGGGCCCCAACGAGCAGTACTTT. Amino acid sequence: CASIPKTGGGPNEQYF.

With respect to this clonotype: The CDR3 does not close with the conserved phenylalanine or tryptophan, likely indicating a read error. V is TRBV11-2 and J is TRBJ2-1; D is tentatively TRBD1 or TRBD2 (6 bases each). The germline gives CDR1 SGHAT, CDR2 FQNNGV. This CDR3 is 13 amino acids long. Here the CDR3 reads CASTLIGGNEQFL. CDR3 DNA sequence: TGTGCCAGCACCTTAATAGGGGGGAATGAGCAGTTCTTG.

The chain carries TRBV7-9 and TRBJ2-7; TRBD2 might be the D (6 bases). The CDR3 is 15 amino acids. CDR1 and CDR2 (germline): SEHNR, FQNEAQ (reference sequence). CDR3 amino acids: CTRTPGDWTNHEQYF. In DNA, the CDR3 is TGTACCCGCACCCCTGGGGACTGGACAAATCACGAGCAGTACTTC. Together with reference TRBV7-9 and TRBJ2-7, the CDR3 gives the full variable domain: DTGVSQNPRHKITKRGQNVTFRCDPISEHNRLYWYRQTLGQGPEFLTYFQNEAQLEKSRLLSDRFSAERPKGSFSTLEIQRTEQGDSAMYLCTRTPGDWTNHEQYFGPGTRLTVT.

As for this clonotype: One end of the junction does not line up with germline, which may come from a read error. The chain has TRBV30 and TRBJ2-5, with D perhaps matching TRBD1 (6 bases). Germline V gene lookup returns CDR1 GTSNPN and CDR2 SVGIG (reference sequence). The CDR3 has 15 residues. The CDR3 region has the DNA TGTGCCTACGGACTCGGACAGAGCTTTCAAGGGACCCAGTACTTC. As protein: CAYGLGQSFQGTQYF.

This clonotype was seen only once. This chain uses TRBV6-2 or TRBV6-3 with TRBJ2-5; D tentatively reads TRBD1 or TRBD2 (5 bases each). V shed 4 bases and J shed 6 bases, with 18 bases lying between them. The germline V gene has CDR1 MNHEY and CDR2 SVGEGT. This CDR3 is 15 amino acids long. DNA of the CDR3: TGTGCCAGCAGTTTACAGGAGGCGCCTACGCAGACCCAGTACTTC. This encodes CASSLQEAPTQTQYF.